This T cell receptor (beta chain) was sequenced for a study of CD8 T cells in Susac syndrome. Sequencing targeted TCR beta in T cells from blood (CD8+ and CD4+). As controls, healthy donors matched for age and sex were used. Looked up from germline, CDR1 is PRHDT and CDR2 is FYEKMQ (reference sequence). The CDR3 is 16 amino acids. V dropped 3 bases and J dropped 3; count of bases not matched to a gene: 7. An input of roughly 0.5 to 1 ug of RNA was subjected to reverse transcription using random hexamers. The TCR beta CDR3 was amplified by immunoSEQ multiplex PCR across 54 Vbeta, 13 Jbeta. TCRdb redid the calling of the immunoSEQ multiplex PCR reads with MiXCR, one entry per CDR3 protein. The profile shows some 120,000 distinct CDR3 sequences, roughly 92% of them singletons.

The specimen was CD4+ T cells from PBMCs. This chain links TRBV13 with TRBJ2-5; TRBD2 agrees at 10 bases. The sequence derives from a human donor in good health. The CDR3 sequence: CASSFGLADVKETQYF. CDR3 nucleotides: TGTGCCAGCAGCTTCGGACTAGCGGACGTTAAAGAGACCCAGTACTTC.